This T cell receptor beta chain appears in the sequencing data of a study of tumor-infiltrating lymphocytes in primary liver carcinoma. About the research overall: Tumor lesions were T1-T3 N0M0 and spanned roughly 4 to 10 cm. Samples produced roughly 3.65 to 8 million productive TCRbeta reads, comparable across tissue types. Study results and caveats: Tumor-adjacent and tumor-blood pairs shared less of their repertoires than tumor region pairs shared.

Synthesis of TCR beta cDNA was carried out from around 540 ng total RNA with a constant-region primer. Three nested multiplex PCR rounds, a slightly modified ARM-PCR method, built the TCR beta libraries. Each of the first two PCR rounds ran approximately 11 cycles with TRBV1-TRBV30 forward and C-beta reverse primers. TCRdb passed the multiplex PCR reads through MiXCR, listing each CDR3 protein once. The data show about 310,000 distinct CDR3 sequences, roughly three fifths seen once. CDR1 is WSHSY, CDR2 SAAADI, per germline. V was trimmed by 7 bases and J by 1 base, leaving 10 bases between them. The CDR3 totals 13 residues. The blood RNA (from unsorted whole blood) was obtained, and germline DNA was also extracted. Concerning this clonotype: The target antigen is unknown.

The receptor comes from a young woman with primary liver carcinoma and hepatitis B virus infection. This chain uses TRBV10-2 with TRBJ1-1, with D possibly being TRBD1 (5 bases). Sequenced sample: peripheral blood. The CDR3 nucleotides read TGCGCCAGCATTAGGACACCGAACACTGAAGCTTTCTTT. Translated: CASIRTPNTEAFF.